This TCR beta chain was obtained from a study of human T cells and chemical hapten exposure. About the study: Patch tests containing 0.01% DPC, applied to the upper back, were read at 6 days. Mostly female, the patients presented with alopecia areata, totalis or universalis.

Trimming took off 5 bases at V and 1 base at J, with 14 bases between the two ends. Germline-derived CDR1 and CDR2 are SGHTA and FQGTGA. This CDR3 is built from 15 residues. MiXCR, run by TCRdb on the RACE reads, gives a single entry per CDR3 protein. The sample records 180,000 or so distinct CDR3 sequences, around 30% being singletons. This clonotype turned up a few times. The time point is: pre-sensitization, week 0. Treatment reported: therapeutic diphenylcyclopropenone sensitization with weekly scalp DPC. Before extraction, the whole blood was not fractionated, and total RNA was taken from it. The chain links TRBV7-3 to TRBJ1-1; the D gene is possibly TRBD1 (6 bases). The receptor comes from a woman aged 25 to 39 with alopecia areata. Some clones in this sample may be carry-over from other donors' samples. The source material was whole blood, sampled in connection with sensitization to the hapten diphenylcyclopropenone (DPC). CDR3 DNA sequence: TGTGCCAGCAGCCCTAACAGGGTTGCGAACACTGAAGCTTTCTTT. This encodes CASSPNRVANTEAFF. The full variable domain, its missing parts supplied by reference TRBV7-3 and TRBJ1-1, is GAGVSQTPSNKVTEKGKYVELRCDPISGHTALYWYRQSLGQGPEFLIYFQGTGAADDSGLPNDRFFAVRPEGSVSTLKIQRTERGDSAVYLCASSPNRVANTEAFFGQGTRLTVV.